This entry lists 13 T cell receptor beta chains sequenced from one sample in a study of blood T cell repertoires in COVID-19. Profiling relied on immunoSEQ multiplex PCR, and the TCRdb table lists in-frame clones only, not all of them. The profile covers about 130,000 clones, with 70% to 80% appearing a single time and just under 5% taken by the ten largest. The sample consisted of peripheral blood. The receptors were gathered from a woman aged 65 to 85 with COVID-19, enrolled during active disease.

The gene calls are TRBV6-2 or TRBV6-3 and TRBJ1-2; 8 positions match TRBD1. V gave up 2 bases and J gave up 2 bases; unmatched junction bases: 1. This CDR3 contains 14 residues. Germline lookup yields CDR1 MNHEY and CDR2 SVGEGT. The CDR3, as DNA: TGTGCCAGCAGTTACCGGACAGGGAACTATGGCTACACCTTC. Protein: CASSYRTGNYGYTF.

This clone has only one observation. This sequence joins TRBV7-2 and TRBJ2-7; 7 nucleotides align to TRBD2. The CDR3 is 16 residues long. Germline trimming cut 5 bases from V and 5 bases from J; bases unmatched to any gene: 15. CDR1 is SGHTA and CDR2 is FQGNSA in the germline V gene. CDR3 loop: CASSPLGLAGANEQYF. CDR3 in DNA: TGTGCCAGCAGCCCCCTCGGTTTAGCGGGTGCCAACGAGCAGTACTTC.

V gene TRBV28 combines with J gene TRBJ1-5, with D perhaps matching TRBD1 (6 bases). CDR3 length equals 17 residues. Trimming removed 5 bases from V and 7 bases from J, with 24 bases in between. Germline loops: CDR1 MDHEN, CDR2 SYDVKM. The CDR3 protein is CASSGGGPLAAWQPQHF. The CDR3 DNA is TGTGCCAGCAGTGGGGGGGGGCCTCTTGCGGCATGGCAGCCCCAGCATTTT.

The rearrangement links TRBV5-4 to TRBJ2-5; TRBD1 might be the D (5 bases). V lost 4 bases to trimming and J lost 5 bases, with 15 bases between them. The CDR3 has 14 amino acids. The germline V gene encodes CDR1 SGHNT and CDR2 YYREEE (reference sequence). CDR3 DNA: TGTGCCAGCAGCAATGACAGACCTGGGGAGACCCAGTACTTC. Translated: CASSNDRPGETQYF.

Only one count was recorded for this clone. The chain is built from TRBV7-2 and TRBJ2-5, with 8 bases lining up with TRBD2. Per germline, CDR1 SGHTA and CDR2 FQGNSA. The ends lost 4 bases at V and 2 bases at J; junction bases unmatched: 3. This CDR3 has 14 amino acids. CDR3 residues: CASSSGGRQETQYF. CDR3 sequence (DNA): TGTGCCAGCAGCTCGGGGGGGCGACAAGAGACCCAGTACTTC.

The chain couples TRBV18 to TRBJ2-3; 14 bases are shared with TRBD2. The CDR3 is made up of 21 amino acids. The germline gives CDR1 KGHSH, CDR2 LQKENI. After removal of 0 bases from V and 2 bases from J, the junction contained 13 bases not matched to a gene. The CDR3 DNA follows: TGTGCCAGCTCACCACCGGGGACTAGCGGGGGCCATCAAACATCCACAGATACGCAGTATTTT. As protein: CASSPPGTSGGHQTSTDTQYF.

The chain uses TRBV4-1 and TRBJ2-3; perhaps TRBD2 as D (7 bases). The CDR3 runs to 16 residues. The germline gives CDR1 MGHRA, CDR2 YSYEKL. The V end lost 0 bases, the J end lost 2 bases, and 12 bases lay between the germline ends. CDR3 nucleotide sequence: TGCGCCAGCAGCCAAGATTGGGGGGGCTACACAGATACGCAGTATTTT. Residues: CASSQDWGGYTDTQYF.

For this clone: One junction end does not reproduce the germline sequence, and a read error may be involved. V and J are TRBV6-1 and TRBJ1-5; 10 bases align to TRBD1. Looked up from germline, CDR1 is MNHNS and CDR2 is SASEGT. This CDR3 comprises 16 residues. CDR3 sequence (DNA): TGTGCCAGCAGTGAAGCGTCGGGACAGGGGAATCGGCCCCAGCATTTT. Its protein is CASSEASGQGNRPQHF.

The chain is built from TRBV7-2 and TRBJ2-5, with D hard to call. The CDR3 extends over 11 amino acids. CDR1 and CDR2 from the germline V gene are SGHTA and FQGNSA. V shed 4 bases and J shed 5 bases, with 5 bases lying between them. The CDR3 loop is CASSSSETQYF. CDR3 DNA sequence: TGTGCCAGCAGCTCAAGCGAGACCCAGTACTTC. Full variable domain (outside the CDR3, taken from reference TRBV7-2 and TRBJ2-5): GAGVSQSPSNKVTEKGKDVELRCDPISGHTALYWYRQSLGQGLEFLIYFQGNSAPDKSGLPSDRFSAERTGGSVSTLTIQRTQQEDSAVYLCASSSSETQYFGPGTRLLVL.

A single count supports this clone. V gene TRBV9 combines with J gene TRBJ1-2; D might be TRBD1 (6 bases). The CDR3 is made up of 14 amino acids. The germline V gene has CDR1 SGDLS and CDR2 YYNGEE. V was shortened by 0 bases and J by 12 bases, with 18 bases between the two germline ends. CDR3 protein: CASSVATGGGSHTF. As DNA, the CDR3 is TGTGCCAGCAGCGTAGCTACGGGAGGGGGGTCCCACACCTTC.

This clone has just one count. The rearrangement joins TRBV3-1 (or the pseudogene TRBV3-2) to TRBJ1-2, with D possibly being TRBD1 (6 bases). V gave up 4 bases and J gave up 10 bases, with 19 bases separating them. This CDR3 has 14 residues. CDR1 and CDR2 from the germline V gene are LGHDT and YNNKEL (reference sequence). In DNA, the CDR3 is TGTGCCAGCAGCCCCAGCAAACAGGGTACCGACTACACCTTC. Translating gives CASSPSKQGTDYTF.

The genes are TRBV5-1 and TRBJ2-5; possibly TRBD2 for D (6 bases). CDR3 length: 15 residues. The V gene's germline CDR1 is SGHRS and CDR2 YFSETQ. V lost 5 bases, J lost 3 bases, and 17 bases lay in between. CDR3 loop: CASSQSSGSKETQYF. In DNA, the CDR3 is TGCGCCAGCAGTCAGTCCAGCGGGTCCAAAGAGACCCAGTACTTC.

In this sample, this clone turned up once. This chain uses TRBV29-1 with TRBJ1-2; D uncertain. The CDR3 length is 9 residues. Germline CDR1 is SQVTM and CDR2 is ANQGSEA. V dropped 7 bases and J dropped 8 bases, with 8 bases sitting between them. The CDR3 here is CSETPGYTF. The CDR3 nucleotides are TGCAGCGAGACTCCCGGCTACACCTTC.